Following are 6 T cell receptor beta chains from one sample sequenced in a study of identical twins. TCRdb re-called the 5' RACE reads with MiXCR, one entry per CDR3 protein. The sample holds 400,000 to 550,000 distinct CDR3 sequences, 14% seen once. In addition, the sample was reused for a study of yellow fever vaccine responses in identical twins.

Sample: CD4+ T cells sorted from blood. The receptors come from a woman between 18 and 30 years old in good health.

This clonotype was detected only a few times. Written as DNA, the CDR3 is TGCAGTGTCCCCTATGGGGTAAAAAACATTCAGTACTTC. Protein sequence: CSVPYGVKNIQYF. The gene calls are TRBV20-1 and TRBJ2-4; D gene unclear. The CDR3 consists of 13 residues. Trimming removed 7 bases at V and 4 bases at J, with 14 bases between. Germline V lookup: CDR1 DFQATT, CDR2 SNEGSKA (reference sequence).

Comments on this clonotype: One end of the junction varies from germline; a read error may be responsible. The chain carries TRBV7-8 and TRBJ1-3; D is undetermined. Germline V gene sequence: CDR1 SGHVS, CDR2 FQNEAQ. The CDR3 is 16 amino acids. This CDR3 is CASSLGRASSGNTKYF. Written as DNA, the CDR3 is TGTGCCAGCAGCTTAGGTAGAGCGAGCTCTGGAAACACCAAATATTTT.

The chain links TRBV20-1 to TRBJ2-5; D is unresolved. Trimming removed 6 bases from V and 3 bases from J, with 17 bases in between. The CDR3 spans 14 residues. Germline V gene sequence: CDR1 DFQATT, CDR2 SNEGSKA (reference sequence). The CDR3 sequence: CSATIGSLEETQYF. DNA of the CDR3: TGCAGTGCCACTATCGGTTCTTTAGAAGAGACCCAGTACTTC.

This clonotype was seen a few times. The chain couples TRBV7-8 to TRBJ2-7; perhaps TRBD2 as D (6 bases). The V gene lost 0 bases and the J gene lost 2 bases, with 14 bases spanning the gap. Germline assignment: CDR1 SGHVS and CDR2 FQNEAQ. The CDR3 runs to 16 residues. The CDR3 nucleotides are TGTGCCAGCAGCTTAGCGCAAACCGGAGGGACCTACGAGCAGTACTTC. This encodes CASSLAQTGGTYEQYF.

The rearrangement links TRBV10-3 to TRBJ1-1; D perhaps matches TRBD1 (5 bases). V gave up 2 bases and J gave up 1 base, with 11 bases separating them. Germline CDR1 ENHRY, CDR2 SYGVKD. This CDR3 region has 15 residues. CDR3 protein: CAISERVGANTEAFF. The CDR3 DNA sequence: TGTGCCATCAGTGAGAGAGTCGGGGCGAACACTGAAGCTTTCTTT.

The rearrangement uses TRBV25-1 and TRBJ1-1; no clear D gene. From germline, CDR1 is MGHDK and CDR2 SYGVNS. With 2 bases removed from V and 2 bases from J, the gap between germline ends came to 12 bases. The CDR3 contains 15 residues. The CDR3 bases are TGTGCCAGCAGTGAAGAGCCGGGGAGAAACACTGAAGCTTTCTTT. Amino acid sequence: CASSEEPGRNTEAFF. Using reference TRBV25-1 and TRBJ1-1 for the parts outside the CDR3, the full variable domain is EADIYQTPRYLVIGTGKKITLECSQTMGHDKMYWYQQDPGMELHLIHYSYGVNSTEKGDLSSESTVSRIRTEHFPLTLESARPSHTSQYLCASSEEPGRNTEAFFGQGTRLTVV.